The clone carrying this T cell receptor beta chain was seen repeatedly, ten times or more. Antigen: not known. These data come from a study of response to subunit inactivated influenza vaccine. General study findings and limits: New T cells are recruited in small numbers by each seasonal influenza vaccination, according to the authors' suggestion.

In TCRdb, the RT-PCR reads were re-called with MiXCR into one record per CDR3 protein. This sample has a few hundred thousand distinct CDR3 sequences, with around 15% found just once. The germline CDR1 and CDR2 sequences are LGHNA and YSLEER. The CDR3 is made up of 17 amino acids. V lost 4 bases to trimming and J lost 3 bases; unmatched junction nucleotides: 11. This TCR derives from a man aged 50 to 59 who received an inactivated influenza vaccine. This specimen was PBMCs from blood, taken 11 to 12 days after vaccination. The chain employs TRBV4-3 and TRBJ2-3; TRBD2 matches at 9 bases. The CDR3: CASSPRAPSGNTDTQYF. The CDR3 DNA sequence: TGCGCCAGCAGCCCCCGGGCCCCTAGCGGGAATACAGATACGCAGTATTTT.